Listed here are 6 T cell receptor beta chains from one sample, sequenced in a study of beta chain features in type 1 diabetes. The isolated RNA, all of it, was reverse transcribed, so expressed TCRB transcripts were what got sequenced. Profiling relied on immunoSEQ multiplex PCR, and the TCRdb table lists in-frame clones only, not all of them. The sample contains 350,000 to 450,000 clones, about 14% of which appear only once. What was sequenced was naive CD4+ T cells from blood. The receptors shown here come from a man under 40 in good health.

The chain combines TRBV29-1 with TRBJ2-2, with D perhaps assigned TRBD1 or TRBD2 (5 bases each). This CDR3 is 13 amino acids long. Germline V gene data show CDR1 as SQVTM and CDR2 as ANQGSEA. Trimming took off 3 bases at V and 4 bases at J, with 9 bases between the two ends. In DNA form, the CDR3 reads TGCAGCGTTGATGAGGGGAGCACCGGGGAGCTGTTTTTT. Residues: CSVDEGSTGELFF.

This chain's CDR3 is CASSLFAGVVADTQYF. The CDR3, as DNA: TGCGCCAGCAGCTTGTTTGCGGGAGTCGTGGCAGATACGCAGTATTTT. The J gene is TRBJ2-3, the V gene TRBV5-1; TRBD2 aligns across 7 bases. This CDR3 region has 16 residues. V shed 1 base, J shed 4 bases, and the junction held 9 bases outside the gene matches. In germline, CDR1 is SGHRS, CDR2 YFSETQ.

The chain couples TRBV2 to TRBJ2-7; the D is unclear. Germline V CDR1 and CDR2: SNHLY, FYNNEI. With 7 bases removed from V and 4 bases from J, the gap between germline ends came to 5 bases. This CDR3 region has 10 residues. The CDR3 loop reads CASKSYEQYV. As DNA, the CDR3 is TGTGCCAGCAAGAGTTACGAGCAGTACGTC.

The chain uses TRBV23-1 and TRBJ1-2, with no clear D. TRBV23-1 is marked as an open reading frame, function uncertain. This CDR3 contains 12 residues. Trimming removed 4 bases at V and 3 bases at J, with 6 bases between. The CDR3 spells CASSPWHYGYTF. CDR3 nucleotides: TGCGCCAGCAGTCCGTGGCACTATGGCTACACCTTC.

Details on this clone: The same CDR3 is also encoded by other DNA sequences in this sample. J is TRBJ2-1 and V is TRBV7-2, with 10 bases that match TRBD2. This CDR3 has 15 amino acids. Germline CDR1 is SGHTA and CDR2 is FQGNSA. The V segment lost 5 bases and the J segment 2 bases; nucleotides outside the gene matches: 3. The CDR3 DNA reads as TGTGCCAGCAGCCTGGGACTAGCGACCTACAATGAGCAGTTCTTC. Translated, it gives CASSLGLATYNEQFF. The full variable domain, rest sourced from reference TRBV7-2 and TRBJ2-1, is GAGVSQSPSNKVTEKGKDVELRCDPISGHTALYWYRQSLGQGLEFLIYFQGNSAPDKSGLPSDRFSAERTGGSVSTLTIQRTQQEDSAVYLCASSLGLATYNEQFFGPGTRLTVL.

A few counts support this clone. The chain recombines TRBV7-8 with TRBJ1-1; D perhaps matches TRBD1 (6 bases). V was clipped by 3 bases and J by 0 bases, with 11 bases between them. Germline V CDR1 and CDR2: SGHVS, FQNEAQ. CDR3 length equals 15 residues. The CDR3 sequence: CASSLFQGLNTEAFF. As DNA, the CDR3 is TGTGCCAGCAGCTTGTTTCAGGGGCTGAACACTGAAGCTTTCTTT.